This T cell receptor beta chain was captured in a study of shared T cell receptors in the human thymus. J lost 3 bases, V lost 3 bases, and 15 bases had no gene match. The CDR3 runs 17 residues. Germline V gene sequence: CDR1 SGHNT, CDR2 YYREEE (reference sequence). TCRdb's table, derived via immunoSEQ multiplex PCR, lists solely in-frame clones and lacks some. The repertoire holds 72,000 or so clones, with roughly 96% as singletons. The genes are TRBV5-4 and TRBJ2-7; TRBD1 agrees at 7 bases. The sample taken for sequencing was thymocytes. The receptor comes from a human donor. In DNA, the CDR3 is TGTGCCAGCAGCTACAACGCGGTCGACAGGGTCAACTACGAGCAGTACTTC. Translated: CASSYNAVDRVNYEQYF.